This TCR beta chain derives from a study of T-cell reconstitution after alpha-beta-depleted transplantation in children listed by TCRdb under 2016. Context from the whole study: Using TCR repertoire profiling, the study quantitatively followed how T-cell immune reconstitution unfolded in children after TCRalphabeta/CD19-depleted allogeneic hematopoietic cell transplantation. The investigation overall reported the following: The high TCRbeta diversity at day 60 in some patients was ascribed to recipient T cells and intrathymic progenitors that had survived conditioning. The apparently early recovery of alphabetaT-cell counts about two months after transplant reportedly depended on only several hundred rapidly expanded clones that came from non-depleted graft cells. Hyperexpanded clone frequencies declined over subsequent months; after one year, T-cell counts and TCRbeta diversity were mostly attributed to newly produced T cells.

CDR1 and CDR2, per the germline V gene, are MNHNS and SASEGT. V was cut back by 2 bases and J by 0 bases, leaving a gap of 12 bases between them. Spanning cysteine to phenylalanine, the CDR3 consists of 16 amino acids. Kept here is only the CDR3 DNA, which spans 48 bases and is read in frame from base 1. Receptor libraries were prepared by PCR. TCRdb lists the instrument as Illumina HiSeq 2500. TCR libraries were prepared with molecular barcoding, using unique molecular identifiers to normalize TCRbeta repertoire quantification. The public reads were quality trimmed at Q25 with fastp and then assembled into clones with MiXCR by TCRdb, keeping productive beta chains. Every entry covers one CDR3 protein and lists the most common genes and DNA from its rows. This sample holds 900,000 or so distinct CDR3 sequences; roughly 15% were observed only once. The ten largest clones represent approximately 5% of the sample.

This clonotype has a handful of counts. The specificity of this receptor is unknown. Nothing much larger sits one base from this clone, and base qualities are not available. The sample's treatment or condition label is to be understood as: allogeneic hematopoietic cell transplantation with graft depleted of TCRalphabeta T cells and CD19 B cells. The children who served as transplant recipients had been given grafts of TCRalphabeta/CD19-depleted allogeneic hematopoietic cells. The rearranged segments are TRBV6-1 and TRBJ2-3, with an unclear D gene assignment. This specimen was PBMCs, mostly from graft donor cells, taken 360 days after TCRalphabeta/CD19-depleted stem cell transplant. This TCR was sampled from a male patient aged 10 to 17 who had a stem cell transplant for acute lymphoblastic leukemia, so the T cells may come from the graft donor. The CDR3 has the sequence CASSEWRGYSTDTQYF. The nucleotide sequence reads TGTGCCAGCAGTGAATGGCGCGGTTACAGCACAGATACGCAGTATTTT.